Following are 12 T cell receptor beta chains from one sample sequenced in a study of post-analysis software for immune sequencing data. The TCR beta cDNA libraries carried unique molecular identifiers. In TCRdb, the PCR reads were re-called with MiXCR into one record per CDR3 protein. The sample has 600,000 to 700,000 distinct CDR3 sequences; 59% are singletons. Broader study findings: Controls had lower frequencies than patients of about five TRBV segments, which included TRBV5-6, TRBV5-1 and TRBV20-1.

These TCRs are of unknown antigen specificity. The sample taken for sequencing was blood. These TCRs come from a girl aged 2 to 9 with multiple sclerosis.

The genes are TRBV12-3 or TRBV12-4 and TRBJ2-2; TRBD1 aligns across 8 bases. There are 14 residues in the CDR3. V trimming: 3 bases; J trimming: 8 bases; junction bases outside the gene matches: 5. Here the CDR3 reads CASSFPGGRGELFF. As DNA, the CDR3 is TGTGCCAGCAGTTTCCCAGGGGGCCGTGGGGAGCTGTTTTTT.

This chain joins TRBV20-1 and TRBJ1-1; D is unclear. This CDR3 spans 11 amino acids. Trimming took 3 bases from V and 11 from J, leaving 13 bases between them. Germline V gives CDR1 DFQATT, CDR2 SNEGSKA (reference sequence). DNA of the CDR3: TGCAGTGCTAGGCAGAGGACGGGGGCTTTCTTT. Translated, it gives CSARQRTGAFF.

The chain joins TRBV27 to TRBJ2-5, with TRBD1 matching over 7 bases. The germline CDR1 and CDR2 sequences are MNHEY and SMNVEV (reference sequence). This CDR3 has 14 amino acids. V was clipped by 5 bases and J by 4 bases; unmatched bases: 7. The CDR3 here is CASSQRGGRETQYF. CDR3 DNA: TGTGCCAGCAGTCAGAGAGGGGGCCGAGAGACCCAGTACTTC.

The chain combines TRBV10-3 with TRBJ1-2; D not certain. The V end lost 0 bases, the J end lost 4 bases, and 12 bases lay between the germline ends. From germline, CDR1 is ENHRY and CDR2 SYGVKD. The CDR3 has 15 amino acids. This chain's CDR3 is CAISESYEVAYGYTF. CDR3 nucleotides: TGTGCCATCAGTGAGTCATATGAAGTAGCCTATGGCTACACCTTC.

Only a few counts were recorded for this clonotype. Here the CDR3 DNA reads TGCGCCAGCAGCTTGGGGACAGGGTGGTATGAGCAGTTCTTC. Its translation: CASSLGTGWYEQFF. This chain uses TRBV5-1 with TRBJ2-1; TRBD1 agrees at 8 bases. V dropped 0 bases and J dropped 8; count of bases not matched to a gene: 4. The CDR3 has 14 residues. The germline V gene encodes CDR1 SGHRS and CDR2 YFSETQ.

V is TRBV6-1 and J is TRBJ2-5; D tentatively fits TRBD1 or TRBD2 (6 bases each). V dropped 4 bases and J dropped 7 bases, with 22 bases sitting between them. The CDR3 is 16 amino acids. CDR1 and CDR2 (germline): MNHNS, SASEGT. The chain's CDR3 is CASSARIEGGLGTQYF. DNA of the CDR3: TGTGCCAGCAGTGCAAGAATAGAGGGGGGTCTGGGGACCCAGTACTTC.

This clonotype showed up just a few times. The chain uses TRBV6-5 and TRBJ2-3; no firm D call. Trimming removed 2 bases at V and 0 bases at J, with 9 bases between. This CDR3 has 15 amino acids. Germline V gene lookup returns CDR1 MNHEY and CDR2 SVGAGI. CDR3 loop: CASSYGVYSTDTQYF. CDR3 nucleotide sequence: TGTGCCAGCAGTTACGGGGTCTATAGCACAGATACGCAGTATTTT.

The J gene is TRBJ2-5, the V gene TRBV12-3 or TRBV12-4; D is unresolved. The length of the CDR3 is 12 residues. V gave up 5 bases and J gave up 7 bases, with 11 bases separating them. The CDR3 protein is CASSRISGTQYF. CDR3 in DNA: TGTGCCAGCAGTAGGATTTCAGGGACCCAGTACTTC.

V usage is TRBV6-2 or TRBV6-3 and J usage is TRBJ2-6; D not resolved. CDR3 length equals 13 residues. The germline CDR1 and CDR2 sequences are MNHEY and SVGEGT. V was shortened by 5 bases and J by 8 bases, with 10 bases between the two germline ends. CDR3 sequence reads: CASSRPSPNVLTF. The DNA of the CDR3 is TGTGCCAGCAGTCGACCTTCGCCCAACGTCCTGACTTTC.

The V gene is TRBV4-1, the J gene TRBJ2-1; 10 nucleotides line up with TRBD2. The CDR3 covers 21 residues. The germline CDR1 and CDR2 sequences are MGHRA and YSYEKL. V dropped 0 bases and J dropped 0; count of bases not matched to a gene: 14. The CDR3 DNA sequence: TGCGCCAGCAGCCAAGATGATGAAGGAGCGGGAGGGGCCGGCTCCTACAATGAGCAGTTCTTC. It codes for CASSQDDEGAGGAGSYNEQFF.

The chain has TRBV20-1 and TRBJ1-1, with 11 bases identical to TRBD1. The ends lost 0 bases at V and 5 bases at J; junction bases unmatched: 11. The CDR3 contains 17 residues. The germline gives CDR1 DFQATT, CDR2 SNEGSKA (reference sequence). In nucleotides, the CDR3 is TGCAGTGCTAGAGACTTCGGACAGGGGGCATTGAGGACTGAAGCTTTCTTT. Protein sequence: CSARDFGQGALRTEAFF.

This clonotype was counted once. The chain uses TRBV7-8 and TRBJ2-1; 7 bases are shared with TRBD2. The germline CDR1 and CDR2 sequences are SGHVS and FQNEAQ. V shed 8 bases, J shed 5 bases, and the junction held 30 bases outside the gene matches. The CDR3 loop spans 21 amino acids. CDR3 sequence (DNA): TGTGCCAGCGGTAGGCGGGAAACGGGAGGCTCAAGAGGATTCCCAAACAATGAGCAGTTCTTC. Protein product: CASGRRETGGSRGFPNNEQFF.